The 11 T cell receptor beta chains given below trace back to one sample, sequenced in a study of post-analysis software for immune sequencing data. Presence of unique molecular identifiers characterized the TCR beta cDNA libraries. One entry per CDR3 protein, called by TCRdb with MiXCR from the PCR reads. Among hundreds of thousands of distinct CDR3 sequences listed, 30% were seen once. Overall study findings and caveats: About 5 TRBV segments occurring more often in patients than controls included TRBV5-6, TRBV5-1 and TRBV20-1.

Their specific antigens are unknown. The sequenced sample consisted of blood. The receptors come from a girl aged 5-17 years with multiple sclerosis.

In regard to this clonotype: Just one base apart from a much larger clone, this may be a read error. The chain has TRBV7-8 and TRBJ1-5, with D unclear. The CDR3 is 15 amino acids. The V gene's germline CDR1 is SGHVS and CDR2 FQNEAQ. CDR3 amino acids: CASSLDTMSNRPQHF. The CDR3 nucleotides are TGTGCCAGCAGCTTAGATACAATGAGCAATCGGCCCCAGCATTTT.

This chain connects TRBV3-1 to TRBJ1-1, with D unresolved. V was pared by 4 bases and J by 0 bases, with 12 bases between. The CDR3 loop spans 15 amino acids. The V gene's germline CDR1 is LGHDT and CDR2 YNNKEL (reference sequence). The CDR3 coding sequence is TGTGCCAGCAGCCGAACCACCGAGGTGAACACTGAAGCTTTCTTT. Residues: CASSRTTEVNTEAFF.

This clonotype was counted a few times. This CDR3 is CSASPNQGEYQETQYF. In nucleotides, the CDR3 is TGCAGTGCTAGTCCCAACCAGGGGGAGTACCAAGAGACCCAGTACTTC. The V call is TRBV20-1, the J call TRBJ2-5; 7 bases are a match to TRBD1. The CDR3 covers 16 residues. In germline, CDR1 is DFQATT, CDR2 SNEGSKA (reference sequence). Trimming took 3 bases from V and 0 from J; bases not matched to a gene: 10.

This clonotype has just a few counts. The chain recombines TRBV6-1 with TRBJ1-6, with D maybe TRBD1 (5 bases). V was shortened by 5 bases and J by 7 bases, with 24 bases between the two germline ends. CDR1 and CDR2 (germline): MNHNS, SASEGT. This CDR3 has 18 residues. CDR3 residues: CASSPYALSGRRNSPLHF. DNA for the CDR3: TGTGCCAGCAGTCCATACGCACTATCAGGGCGGCGCAATTCACCCCTCCACTTT.

This clonotype was detected a few times. The J gene is TRBJ2-3, the V gene TRBV15; possible D gene TRBD1, 5 bases. Per the germline V gene, CDR1 is LNHNV and CDR2 is YYDKDF (reference sequence). V was clipped by 8 bases and J by 3 bases, with 15 bases between them. The CDR3 runs to 14 residues. The CDR3 nucleotides are TGTGCCACCGGGGCGCTCCTGGGGACAGATACGCAGTATTTT. The encoded protein is CATGALLGTDTQYF.

This clonotype has just a few counts. V and J are TRBV7-2 and TRBJ2-1; TRBD2 matches 9 bases. CDR1 and CDR2 from the germline V gene are SGHTA and FQGNSA. The CDR3 spans 19 residues. The ends lost 5 bases at V and 0 bases at J; junction bases unmatched: 14. The CDR3 nucleotides read TGTGCCAGCAGCCCAGGGCCCGGACTAGCGCCAAGCTCCTACAATGAGCAGTTCTTC. Translated, it gives CASSPGPGLAPSSYNEQFF. Filled out from reference TRBV7-2 and TRBJ2-1, the complete variable domain reads GAGVSQSPSNKVTEKGKDVELRCDPISGHTALYWYRQSLGQGLEFLIYFQGNSAPDKSGLPSDRFSAERTGGSVSTLTIQRTQQEDSAVYLCASSPGPGLAPSSYNEQFFGPGTRLTVL.

This clonotype was counted between two and nine times. The genes are TRBV28 and TRBJ2-5; D is perhaps TRBD2 (5 bases). V dropped 8 bases and J dropped 5 bases, with 9 bases sitting between them. The germline gives CDR1 MDHEN, CDR2 SYDVKM. The CDR3 spans 11 residues. CDR3 amino acids: CASEEGETQYF. CDR3 nucleotides: TGTGCCAGCGAAGAGGGTGAGACCCAGTACTTC.

In this sample, this clonotype turned up a few times. The genes are TRBV15 and TRBJ1-1; D is unresolved. This CDR3 is 14 amino acids long. Germline V CDR1 and CDR2: LNHNV, YYDKDF (reference sequence). The V end was cut by 0 bases, the J end by 6 bases, with 11 bases between. The CDR3 loop is CATSRDRRSAEAFF. The CDR3 DNA reads as TGTGCCACCAGCAGAGATAGGCGTTCTGCTGAAGCTTTCTTT.

This sequence joins TRBV12-3 or TRBV12-4 and TRBJ1-1, with D unclear. The V end lost 3 bases, the J end lost 2 bases, and 10 bases lay between the germline ends. The CDR3 extends over 14 amino acids. CDR3 nucleotides: TGTGCCAGCAGTTTGGGGAGGCCCAACACTGAAGCTTTCTTT. This encodes CASSLGRPNTEAFF.

This clonotype has just a few counts. This chain joins TRBV2 and TRBJ2-1, with a weak D call TRBD1 (5 bases). V was cut by 3 bases and J by 9 bases, with 21 bases left in between. The CDR3 loop spans 16 amino acids. Looked up from germline, CDR1 is SNHLY and CDR2 is FYNNEI. CDR3: CASSEFRQSSAVEQFF. DNA for the CDR3: TGTGCCAGCAGTGAGTTCCGACAGTCATCGGCGGTTGAGCAGTTCTTC.

This clonotype was seen only a few times. This chain links TRBV6-6 with TRBJ1-5, with 9 bases fitting TRBD1. This CDR3 has 16 residues. V shed 6 bases and J 2 bases; nucleotides not matched to a gene: 8. Germline V gene sequence: CDR1 MNHNY, CDR2 SVGAGI (reference sequence). The CDR3 bases are TGTGCCAGCAGAGGACAGGGGTTAACGGGCAATCAGCCCCAGCATTTT. Translation gives CASRGQGLTGNQPQHF.